These 20 T cell receptor beta chains came from one sample sequenced in a study of blood T cells in healthy people across ages. Using a J-beta primer mix together with a sample-barcoded 5' primer, a second PCR was run for 7 to 11 cycles. MiXCR, applied by TCRdb to the 5' RACE reads, yields one record per CDR3 protein. The data show roughly 1,800,000 distinct CDR3 sequences, about 50% seen once. The source material was blood. The receptors stem from a woman aged 35 to 49 in good health.

The chain joins TRBV21-1 to TRBJ2-6; TRBD1 was called by the table and not checked on the DNA. TRBV21-1 is described as a pseudogene. The CDR3 sequence is 15 residues long. The CDR3 region is CASSNRGPGANVLTF. CDR3 DNA: TGTGCCAGCAGCAACCGGGGGCCTGGGGCCAACGTCCTGACTTTC.

V and J are TRBV4-1 and TRBJ1-4, with a possible D match to TRBD1 (5 bases). With 3 bases removed from V and 7 bases from J, the gap between germline ends came to 15 bases. This CDR3 is built from 15 residues. CDR1 MGHRA and CDR2 YSYEKL come from the germline V gene. Here the CDR3 DNA reads TGCGCCAGCAGCCAGCTCGGGACCTCTAGTGAAAAACTGTTTTTT. This encodes CASSQLGTSSEKLFF.

This clonotype occurred a few times. This chain joins TRBV5-1 and TRBJ2-1; a weak D match, TRBD2 (7 bases). The CDR3 runs 15 residues. Germline lookup yields CDR1 SGHRS and CDR2 YFSETQ. Trimming took 7 bases from V and 3 from J, leaving 17 bases between them. CDR3 nucleotides: TGCGCCAGCTCCCTCGGGGGGCAGAACTACAATGAGCAGTTCTTC. Amino acids: CASSLGGQNYNEQFF.

This clonotype was observed a handful of times. V gene TRBV13 combines with J gene TRBJ2-7; D is perhaps TRBD1 or TRBD2 (5 bases each). Deletions cut 3 bases from V and 7 bases from J, with 22 bases between. The CDR3 has 16 residues. Per the germline V gene, CDR1 is PRHDT and CDR2 is FYEKMQ (reference sequence). The CDR3 sequence is CASSFASGTVRWEQYF. The DNA for the CDR3 is TGTGCCAGCAGCTTTGCCTCCGGGACGGTCCGTTGGGAGCAGTACTTC. Together with reference TRBV13 and TRBJ2-7, the CDR3 gives the full variable domain: AAGVIQSPRHLIKEKRETATLKCYPIPRHDTVYWYQQGPGQDPQFLISFYEKMQSDKGSIPDRFSAQQFSDYHSELNMSSLELGDSALYFCASSFASGTVRWEQYFGPGTRLTVT.

The J gene is TRBJ2-3, the V gene TRBV7-2; 10 bases align to TRBD2. Germline trimming cut 8 bases from V and 0 bases from J; bases unmatched to any gene: 2. The V gene's germline CDR1 is SGHTA and CDR2 FQGNSA. CDR3 size: 14 residues. The CDR3: CASERGGSTDTQYF. CDR3 bases: TGTGCCAGCGAGCGGGGGGGGAGCACAGATACGCAGTATTTT.

The V gene is TRBV5-1, the J gene TRBJ2-1; 12 positions agree with TRBD2. The CDR3 sequence is 16 residues long. V lost 5 bases to trimming and J lost 2 bases; unmatched junction nucleotides: 5. Per germline, CDR1 SGHRS and CDR2 YFSETQ. The CDR3 protein is CASSLAGGNTYNEQFF. DNA for the CDR3: TGCGCCAGCAGTCTAGCGGGGGGGAATACCTACAATGAGCAGTTCTTC.

The V and J genes are TRBV20-1 and TRBJ1-6, with TRBD1 matching 9 bases. Germline V gene sequence: CDR1 DFQATT, CDR2 SNEGSKA (reference sequence). CDR3 length: 17 amino acids. V was clipped by 0 bases and J by 5 bases; unmatched bases: 8. CDR3 in DNA: TGCAGTGCTAGAGAAATCTGGACAGGGGTCCATAATTCACCCCTCCACTTT. It specifies CSAREIWTGVHNSPLHF.

The chain is built from TRBV6-5 and TRBJ1-4; D remains unclear. This CDR3 has 16 amino acids. Germline V gives CDR1 MNHEY, CDR2 SVGAGI. Between the trimmed V and J ends, which lost 9 bases and 4 bases, there was a span of 21 bases. The CDR3 bases are TGTGCCAGTACCCGGGAGGGAGGGCAGCATAATGAAAAACTGTTTTTT. It codes for CASTREGGQHNEKLFF.

The chain is built from TRBV6-2 or TRBV6-3 and TRBJ1-2; tentatively, D is TRBD1 (6 bases). CDR1 is MNHEY, CDR2 SVGEGT, per germline. With 1 base removed from V and 6 bases from J, the gap between germline ends came to 9 bases. The CDR3 extends over 13 amino acids. The CDR3 sequence: CASSYWDKNGYTF. CDR3 bases: TGTGCCAGCAGTTACTGGGACAAGAATGGCTACACCTTC.

This chain joins TRBV5-1 and TRBJ1-2, with 10 bases identical to TRBD1. CDR3 size: 14 residues. Trimming removed 2 bases from V and 6 bases from J; junction bases left unmatched: 4. From germline, CDR1 is SGHRS and CDR2 YFSETQ. The CDR3: CASSFGTGVHGYTF. The CDR3 DNA sequence: TGCGCCAGCAGCTTCGGGACAGGGGTTCATGGCTACACCTTC.

The chain has TRBV10-3 and TRBJ1-2; D not resolved. V was cut by 10 bases and J by 5 bases, with 11 bases left in between. Germline V gene lookup returns CDR1 ENHRY and CDR2 SYGVKD. This CDR3 is built from 11 residues. This CDR3 reads CASLQEYGYTF. Here the CDR3 DNA reads TGTGCCAGCCTTCAGGAGTATGGCTACACCTTC.

The chain employs TRBV6-1 and TRBJ1-6; TRBD1 is a possible D gene (6 bases). The ends were cut back, 6 bases at V and 16 bases at J, with 16 bases in the middle. Germline V gene sequence: CDR1 MNHNS, CDR2 SASEGT. There are 12 residues in the CDR3. The CDR3 region is CASSDRMPILHF. The CDR3 coding sequence is TGTGCCAGCAGCGACAGGATGCCCATACTCCACTTT.

This clonotype was recorded a few times. In DNA, the CDR3 is TGTGCCAGCAGTTACCCCTCGGGGACAGAGCAGTTCTTC. Protein: CASSYPSGTEQFF. V usage is TRBV6-6 and J usage is TRBJ2-1; weak D call: TRBD1 (6 bases). Trimming took 2 bases from V and 10 from J, leaving 12 bases between them. The CDR3 sequence is 13 residues long. Germline V lookup: CDR1 MNHNY, CDR2 SVGAGI (reference sequence).

The V gene is TRBV21-1, the J gene TRBJ1-6; the D call in the table, TRBD1, was not verified against the DNA. TRBV21-1 is termed a pseudogene. The CDR3 runs 16 residues. The CDR3 DNA reads as TGTGCCAGCAGCAAAGACCCTAGGACAGGGCATTCACCCCTCCACTTT. This translates into CASSKDPRTGHSPLHF.

Worth noting for this clonotype: At one end the junction does not follow the germline gene, possibly because of a read error. This chain joins TRBV7-7 and TRBJ2-5, with a weak D call TRBD2 (6 bases). CDR3 size: 13 residues. CDR1 SSHAT and CDR2 FNYEAQ come from the germline V gene (reference sequence). CDR3 bases: TGTGCTAGCAGCTTAGGAGGGGTTTCGGCCCAGTACTTC. This codes for CASSLGGVSAQYF.

The J gene is TRBJ2-7, the V gene TRBV7-2; D possibly corresponds to TRBD1 (7 bases). The CDR3 consists of 15 residues. V shed 6 bases and J shed 3 bases, with 18 bases lying between them. CDR1 is SGHTA, CDR2 FQGNSA, per germline. The CDR3 DNA follows: TGTGCCAGCAGAATACAGGGGACTTCCGGCTACGAGCAGTACTTC. This gives the protein CASRIQGTSGYEQYF.

There are many counts of this clonotype. The rearrangement links TRBV2 to TRBJ2-7, with D possibly being TRBD2 (5 bases). In germline, CDR1 is SNHLY, CDR2 FYNNEI. This CDR3 has 13 amino acids. Trimming pared 6 bases from V and 0 bases from J, leaving 9 bases between. Here the CDR3 DNA reads TGTGCCAGCAGCGAGGGTTTCTCCTACGAGCAGTACTTC. Its protein product is CASSEGFSYEQYF. The full variable domain, rest sourced from reference TRBV2 and TRBJ2-7, is EPEVTQTPSHQVTQMGQEVILRCVPISNHLYFYWYRQILGQKVEFLVSFYNNEISEKSEIFDDQFSVERPDGSNFTLKIRSTKLEDSAMYFCASSEGFSYEQYFGPGTRLTVT.

J is TRBJ2-5 and V is TRBV5-6, with 10 bases identical to TRBD1. The J call is uncertain, as TRBJ2-7 better fits the DNA end. Germline V gives CDR1 SGHDT, CDR2 YYEEEE. The CDR3 has 17 residues. The CDR3 nucleotides read TGTGCCAGCAGCCGGGACCTAAGGGGACAGGGGAAATACGAGCAGTACTTC. Translating it yields CASSRDLRGQGKYEQYF.

This clonotype was seen a handful of times. The chain carries TRBV15 and TRBJ1-2, with D uncertain. V was shortened by 3 bases and J by 4 bases, with 12 bases between the two germline ends. This CDR3 has 14 residues. Germline V gene data show CDR1 as LNHNV and CDR2 as YYDKDF (reference sequence). The DNA of the CDR3 is TGTGCCACCAGCAGCCCCGACCGGGGCTATGGCTACACCTTC. It yields the protein CATSSPDRGYGYTF.

V is TRBV15 and J is TRBJ2-5; either TRBD1 or TRBD2 may fit D (5 bases each). Trimming took 5 bases from V and 7 from J, leaving 17 bases between them. Germline V gene data show CDR1 as LNHNV and CDR2 as YYDKDF (reference sequence). The CDR3 is 14 residues long. This CDR3 is CATSGDRITGTQYF. The CDR3 DNA reads as TGTGCCACCAGCGGGGACCGGATAACGGGGACCCAGTACTTC.